Listed below are T cell receptor beta chains from one sample, sequenced in a study of control samples from healthy donors and cancer patients. Here immunoSEQ multiplex PCR was the method, and the copy in TCRdb shows in-frame clones only, minus some. The sample carries roughly 76,000 clones, around 94% recorded once. Sample: blood. These receptors all stem from a woman between 35 and 50 years old in good health. CDR3s include the opening cysteine and the closing phenylalanine or tryptophan. The order of the fields is D gene, V gene, clone size, J gene, CDR3 DNA, CDR3 protein. A D gene is named only where the DNA matches it firmly. Size tells how often a clone was seen (once, few, many) or the class of an expanded clone, and some rows leave it out.

NA	TRBV6-5	NA	TRBJ2-7	TGTGCCAGCAGTTACTCGAGGGGGGCTTTCTACGAGCAGTACTTC	CASSYSRGAFYEQYF
NA	TRBV18	NA	TRBJ2-7	TGTGCCAGCTCACCACAGGGTACCTCCTACGAGCAGTACTTC	CASSPQGTSYEQYF
NA	TRBV5-6	NA	TRBJ2-1	TGTGCCAGCAGCCGGGGGAATGAGCAGTTCTTC	CASSRGNEQFF
NA	TRBV11-2	NA	TRBJ2-1	TGTGCCAGCAGCTTGGTTCAGTACAATGAGCAGTTCTTC	CASSLVQYNEQFF
NA	TRBV6-4	NA	TRBJ2-1	TGTGCCAGCAGTGACCACTCCCTAGGTTTAAATTACAATGAGCAGTTCTTC	CASSDHSLGLNYNEQFF
NA	TRBV2	NA	TRBJ2-7	TGTGCCAGAAGGAGACGGGACCCCTACGAGCAGTACTTC	CARRRRDPYEQYF
NA	TRBV29-1	NA	TRBJ1-6	TGCAGCGTTGATTGGCAGGGGTATAATTCACCCCTCCACTTT	CSVDWQGYNSPLHF
NA	TRBV6-6	once	TRBJ1-2	TGTGCCAGCAGTTATCTCGCTGGGGAGGGCTACACCTTC	CASSYLAGEGYTF
TRBD2	TRBV28	NA	TRBJ2-3	TGTGCCAGCAGTTGGGGGGGAGGCACAGATACGCAGTATTTT	CASSWGGGTDTQYF
NA	TRBV6-2/TRBV6-3	NA	TRBJ2-5	TGTGCCAGCAGTTCCTATGCACGGGGTGAGGAGACCCAGTACTTC	CASSSYARGEETQYF
NA	TRBV2	NA	TRBJ2-5	TGTGCCAGCAGTGAATACGAGACCCAGTACTTC	CASSEYETQYF
NA	TRBV7-9	NA	TRBJ1-1	TGTGCCAGCAGTTTCGGACAGCTTGAAGCTTTCTTT	CASSFGQLEAFF
NA	TRBV7-9	few	TRBJ1-5	TGTGCCAGCGGGGGGCTGAGGGGTCAGCCCCAGCATTTT	CASGGLRGQPQHF
NA	TRBV18	NA	TRBJ1-4	TGTGCCAGCTCACCACAGGGCGAAAAACTGTTTTTT	CASSPQGEKLFF
NA	TRBV7-2	NA	TRBJ2-7	TGTGCCAGCAGCTTAGCGTCTAGCCCCGAGCAGTACTTC	CASSLASSPEQYF
NA	TRBV9	NA	TRBJ2-7	TGTGCCAGCAGCCCCGAGGGGGGCCCCTACGAGCAGTACTTC	CASSPEGGPYEQYF
NA	TRBV19	NA	TRBJ1-6	TGTGCCAGTAGTTCCTTCTACTCCTATAATTCACCCCTCCACTTT	CASSSFYSYNSPLHF
NA	TRBV5-1	once	TRBJ2-3	TGCGCCAGCAGCTTGTGGTACGCGATTAGCACAGATACGCAGTATTTT	CASSLWYAISTDTQYF
NA	TRBV2	NA	TRBJ1-2	TGTGCCAGCAGCGAGATAGGGGCCAGCCGCGGCTACACCTTC	CASSEIGASRGYTF
NA	TRBV7-3	NA	TRBJ2-3	TGTGCCAGCAGCTTCGGACTTAGGACAGATACGCAGTATTTT	CASSFGLRTDTQYF
NA	TRBV30	NA	TRBJ1-3	TGTGCCTGGAGTACGTCGGGGGACGGAAACACCATATATTTT	CAWSTSGDGNTIYF
TRBD1	TRBV9	NA	TRBJ2-1	TGTGCCAGCAGCCCCCGACAGGGGGTCAACAATGAGCAGTTCTTC	CASSPRQGVNNEQFF
NA	TRBV10-3	NA	TRBJ1-2	TGTGCCATCAGCGGACGGAGTACTACTAACTATGGCTACACCTTC	CAISGRSTTNYGYTF
NA	TRBV19	NA	TRBJ2-1	TGTGCCAGTAGTCCCTCTAGCGTTTATTCCTACAATGAGCAGTTCTTC	CASSPSSVYSYNEQFF
TRBD1	TRBV7-6	NA	TRBJ1-6	TGTGCCAGCAGTTCTTATGGGGGAGGACAGGGAGCATCACCCCTCCACTTT	CASSSYGGGQGASPLHF
NA	TRBV9	NA	TRBJ2-1	TGTGCCAGCAGCCCCATGGGGGGTACCTACAATGAGCAGTTCTTC	CASSPMGGTYNEQFF
NA	TRBV6-5	NA	TRBJ1-1	TGTGCCAGCAGATCCATGGACACTGAAGCTTTCTTT	CASRSMDTEAFF
NA	TRBV28	once	TRBJ1-2	TGTGCCAGCACCGGGGCCGGCTATGGCTACACCTTC	CASTGAGYGYTF
NA	TRBV28	NA	TRBJ1-6	TGTGCCAGCAGTTTCACATCTATAAATTCACCCCTCCACTTT	CASSFTSINSPLHF
NA	TRBV18	once	TRBJ2-2	TGTGCCAGCTCACCGCCCACCGGGGAGCTGTTTTTT	CASSPPTGELFF
NA	TRBV7-9	NA	TRBJ1-1	TGTGCCAGCAGCTTGGGGTGGGGGGACGGAGACACTGAAGCTTTCTTT	CASSLGWGDGDTEAFF
TRBD2	TRBV11-2	NA	TRBJ2-3	TGTGCCAGCCTCACTAGCGGGAGGCCCTCAAGACGGGATACGCAGTATTTT	CASLTSGRPSRRDTQYF
TRBD2	TRBV29-1	NA	TRBJ2-2	TGCAGCGTTCGCCGCGGGCTAGCGGCCGGGGAGCTGTTTTTT	CSVRRGLAAGELFF
TRBD2	TRBV6-5	NA	TRBJ2-3	TGTGCCAGCAGTACTAGCGGGGAGGGTACGCAGTATTTT	CASSTSGEGTQYF
NA	TRBV25-1	NA	TRBJ2-1	TGTGCCAGCAGTGTGCCAGGACCTAATAAGCAGTTCTTC	CASSVPGPNKQFF
TRBD2	TRBV19	NA	TRBJ2-7	TGTGCCAGTAGTTTATTAGCGGGAGGGCCCCACGAGCAGTACTTC	CASSLLAGGPHEQYF
NA	TRBV27	NA	TRBJ2-5	TGTGCCAGCAGTTTATCGAGCACAGGGACGTCCCAGTACTTC	CASSLSSTGTSQYF
NA	TRBV19	NA	TRBJ1-2	TGTGCCAGTAGTACTACCATTCGACCCGTTGGCTACACCTTC	CASSTTIRPVGYTF
NA	TRBV19	NA	TRBJ2-2	TGTGCCAGTAGTATAGACCTGGCCCAGGCCACCGGGGAGCTGTTTTTT	CASSIDLAQATGELFF
NA	TRBV28	NA	TRBJ1-4	TGTGCCAGCAGTTCGGGGTTACAGGAAAAACTGTTTTTT	CASSSGLQEKLFF
TRBD2	TRBV5-5	NA	TRBJ2-1	TGTGCCAGCAGCTCCCGGACTAGAGGGTACAATGAGCAGTTCTTC	CASSSRTRGYNEQFF
NA	TRBV6-6	NA	TRBJ1-5	TGTGCCAGCCGGACGGGGTCGAGCAATCAGCCCCAGCATTTT	CASRTGSSNQPQHF
TRBD2	TRBV3-1/TRBV3-2	NA	TRBJ2-1	TGTGCCAGCCAGCATGCAGCGGGGAGAGCCTACAATGAGCAGTTCTTC	CASQHAAGRAYNEQFF
TRBD2	TRBV6-1	few	TRBJ2-7	TGTGCCAGCAGTGAAGATGGGGCGGGAGGGGACGAGCAGTACTTC	CASSEDGAGGDEQYF
NA	TRBV5-6	NA	TRBJ1-2	TGTGCCAGCAGCTCTACACGCGGGTGGTTGCGAGACAGCAACTATGGCTACACCTTC	CASSSTRGWLRDSNYGYTF
NA	TRBV10-3	once	TRBJ2-2	TGTGCCATCAGAGGGCGGGGTTCTAACACCGGGGAGCTGTTTTTT	CAIRGRGSNTGELFF
TRBD1	TRBV4-2	NA	TRBJ1-4	TGTGCCAGCAGCCCGGGACAGGGAGCCCTTAATGAAAAACTGTTTTTT	CASSPGQGALNEKLFF